The 27 T cell receptor beta chains below all came from one sample that was sequenced in a study of cytomegalovirus exposure and HLA in healthy donors. Vbeta (60) and Jbeta (13) primers were used in the PCR. The assay was immunoSEQ multiplex PCR, and TCRdb's table has in-frame clones only and misses some. Here the sample spans fewer than 250,000 clones, around four fifths being singletons. Input material: PBMCs. Receptors were obtained from a middle-aged man in good health and CMV-seropositive.

The chain has TRBV28 and TRBJ2-6; D possibly corresponds to TRBD1 (6 bases). The CDR3 has 14 amino acids. Germline-derived CDR1 and CDR2 are MDHEN and SYDVKM. The ends were cut back, 4 bases at V and 4 bases at J, with 8 bases in the middle. The CDR3 reads CASSSGVGANVLTF. DNA for the CDR3: TGTGCCAGCAGTTCAGGGGTAGGGGCCAACGTCCTGACTTTC.

The V gene is TRBV5-1, the J gene TRBJ1-1; weak D call: TRBD1 (6 bases). CDR3 length: 14 residues. With 5 bases removed from V and 1 base from J, the gap between germline ends came to 12 bases. In germline, CDR1 is SGHRS, CDR2 YFSETQ. CDR3 in amino acids: CASSRGIPNTEAFF. DNA of the CDR3: TGCGCCAGCAGTAGGGGGATCCCGAACACTGAAGCTTTCTTT.

In its sample, this clone was seen once. The rearrangement joins TRBV27 to TRBJ1-3; D is ambiguous. Germline V gene sequence: CDR1 MNHEY, CDR2 SMNVEV (reference sequence). CDR3 length equals 14 residues. Trimming stripped 5 bases from V and 8 bases from J, with 16 bases between. CDR3 protein: CASSPYPLRDTIYF. CDR3 bases: TGTGCCAGCAGTCCCTACCCCCTCCGGGACACCATATATTTT.

The V gene is TRBV4-1, the J gene TRBJ2-6; D remains ambiguous. The length of the CDR3 is 12 residues. Trimming removed 9 bases at V and 1 base at J, with 4 bases between. The germline CDR1 and CDR2 sequences are MGHRA and YSYEKL. CDR3 sequence reads: CASLSGANVLTF. The CDR3 DNA reads as TGCGCCAGTCTATCTGGGGCCAACGTCCTGACTTTC.

The gene calls are TRBV5-1 and TRBJ2-7; D possibly corresponds to TRBD2 (6 bases). The V gene's germline CDR1 is SGHRS and CDR2 YFSETQ. The V end lost 3 bases, the J end lost 2 bases, and 12 bases lay between the germline ends. There are 14 residues in the CDR3. In DNA form, the CDR3 reads TGCGCCAGCAGCTCGGGCGGGACGACCTACGAGCAGTACTTC. Its translation is CASSSGGTTYEQYF.

J is TRBJ1-1 and V is TRBV6-1, with unresolved D. CDR3 length: 11 residues. Per the germline V gene, CDR1 is MNHNS and CDR2 is SASEGT. Trimming shortened V by 7 bases and J by 10 bases, and 13 bases separated the two germline ends. The CDR3 sequence is CASIGDRVAFF. The CDR3 DNA sequence: TGTGCCAGCATAGGCGATCGGGTAGCTTTCTTT.

This clone was observed a few times. This sequence joins TRBV19 and TRBJ1-3; the D gene is possibly TRBD1 (5 bases). The CDR3 runs to 16 residues. V shed 6 bases and J shed 0 bases, with 15 bases lying between them. Germline V gene lookup returns CDR1 LNHDA and CDR2 SQIVND (reference sequence). The CDR3 DNA follows: TGTGCCAGTAGAGACGGGGGGACCGACTCTGGAAACACCATATATTTT. It yields the protein CASRDGGTDSGNTIYF.

This sequence joins TRBV5-1 and TRBJ1-2; tentatively, D is TRBD1 (5 bases). V was pared by 4 bases and J by 7 bases, with 26 bases between. The CDR3 runs 17 residues. The germline CDR1 and CDR2 sequences are SGHRS and YFSETQ. DNA of the CDR3: TGCGCCAGCAGCCGAGGAGGGGAGCCAAGAATACTGGGTGGCTACACCTTC. Residues: CASSRGGEPRILGGYTF.

The table lists this clone with a few counts. The genes are TRBV25-1 and TRBJ2-7, with TRBD2 matching 10 bases. Per the germline V gene, CDR1 is MGHDK and CDR2 is SYGVNS. The CDR3 length is 16 residues. V dropped 5 bases and J dropped 2; count of bases not matched to a gene: 9. In nucleotides, the CDR3 is TGTGCCAGCAGTCCCTCCCTAGCGGGGGCCACCTACGAGCAGTACTTC. Translation: CASSPSLAGATYEQYF.

The V call is TRBV7-9, the J call TRBJ2-3; 16 nucleotides line up with TRBD2. The CDR3 runs 16 residues. The V and J ends lost 7 bases and 3 bases, in that order; junction bases with no gene match: 4. Germline V gene lookup returns CDR1 SEHNR and CDR2 FQNEAQ (reference sequence). The CDR3 DNA sequence: TGTGCCAGCAACAGGGGACTAGCGGGAGGGACAGATACGCAGTATTTT. It codes for CASNRGLAGGTDTQYF.

This clone has more than one count but fewer than ten. CDR3 in DNA: TGTGCCAGTAGTCCGAGACTCAGGGGGGCCCTTAAAGAGACCCAGTACTTC. Translation gives CASSPRLRGALKETQYF. The chain employs TRBV19 and TRBJ2-5; weak D call: TRBD1 (7 bases). The CDR3 extends over 17 amino acids. V was pared by 5 bases and J by 3 bases, with 22 bases between. Germline V gene data show CDR1 as LNHDA and CDR2 as SQIVND (reference sequence).

This chain links TRBV5-1 with TRBJ2-1; 8 nucleotides align to TRBD2. The CDR3 is made up of 15 amino acids. The V gene's germline CDR1 is SGHRS and CDR2 YFSETQ. V gave up 5 bases and J gave up 0 bases; unmatched junction bases: 4. For the CDR3, the DNA is TGCGCCAGCAGTGACGCGGGAGGCTCCTACAATGAGCAGTTCTTC. Translated: CASSDAGGSYNEQFF.

For the CDR3, the DNA is TGTGCCAGCAGCCTCGAGACAGGACAGAATGAAAAACTGTTTTTT. Protein: CASSLETGQNEKLFF. V is TRBV9 and J is TRBJ1-4; possible D gene TRBD1, 6 bases. The length of the CDR3 is 15 residues. Germline V gene lookup returns CDR1 SGDLS and CDR2 YYNGEE. Trimming shortened V by 4 bases and J by 5 bases, and 15 bases separated the two germline ends.

This clone was counted between two and nine times. The genes are TRBV5-1 and TRBJ2-1; the D gene is possibly TRBD2 (6 bases). The CDR3 spans 14 residues. Trimming removed 5 bases at V and 5 bases at J, with 14 bases between. The V gene's germline CDR1 is SGHRS and CDR2 YFSETQ. CDR3 protein: CASSREYANNEQFF. The DNA for the CDR3 is TGCGCCAGCAGTCGGGAGTACGCAAACAATGAGCAGTTCTTC.

The gene calls are TRBV6-1 and TRBJ2-4, with D possibly TRBD1 on 6 matching bases. Trimming shortened V by 4 bases and J by 7 bases, and 11 bases separated the two germline ends. Per germline, CDR1 MNHNS and CDR2 SASEGT. The CDR3 sequence is 13 residues long. The DNA for the CDR3 is TGTGCCAGCAGTGTGGACAGTCCGAACATTCAGTACTTC. It translates to CASSVDSPNIQYF.

This rearrangement joins TRBV6-5 to TRBJ2-7, with no clear D. V was trimmed by 0 bases and J by 2 bases, leaving 11 bases between them. This CDR3 is 15 amino acids long. Germline CDR1 and CDR2: MNHEY and SVGAGI. Here the CDR3 reads CASSYSPMVAYEQYF. The DNA for the CDR3 is TGTGCCAGCAGTTACTCCCCTATGGTAGCCTACGAGCAGTACTTC.

In this sample, this clone turned up a few times. The V and J genes are TRBV2 and TRBJ2-1, with 8 bases lining up with TRBD1. The germline gives CDR1 SNHLY, CDR2 FYNNEI. The CDR3 runs to 14 residues. The ends lost 4 bases at V and 5 bases at J; junction bases unmatched: 4. The CDR3 sequence is CASSVEQGDNEQFF. DNA of the CDR3: TGTGCCAGCAGTGTTGAACAGGGGGACAATGAGCAGTTCTTC. Using reference TRBV2 and TRBJ2-1 for the parts outside the CDR3, the full variable domain is EPEVTQTPSHQVTQMGQEVILRCVPISNHLYFYWYRQILGQKVEFLVSFYNNEISEKSEIFDDQFSVERPDGSNFTLKIRSTKLEDSAMYFCASSVEQGDNEQFFGPGTRLTVL.

The table lists this clone with a count of one. The chain recombines TRBV5-1 with TRBJ2-7, with 10 bases that match TRBD1. The CDR3 has 14 residues. From germline, CDR1 is SGHRS and CDR2 YFSETQ. With 0 bases clipped from V and 4 bases from J, the junction kept 1 base outside the gene matches. The CDR3 DNA follows: TGCGCCAGCAGCTTGGGGGGACAGGGGTACGAGCAGTACTTC. It is translated as CASSLGGQGYEQYF.

V gene TRBV28 combines with J gene TRBJ1-2, with a possible D match to TRBD1 (6 bases). The CDR3 contains 14 residues. Germline assignment: CDR1 MDHEN and CDR2 SYDVKM. Trimming shortened V by 5 bases and J by 8 bases, and 18 bases separated the two germline ends. CDR3 residues: CASSARTAEGGYTF. CDR3 nucleotide sequence: TGTGCCAGCAGTGCGCGGACAGCCGAGGGAGGCTACACCTTC.

The chain is built from TRBV7-9 and TRBJ2-1; 8 bases are a match to TRBD2. Germline V lookup: CDR1 SEHNR, CDR2 FQNEAQ (reference sequence). The V gene end was trimmed by 6 bases and the J gene end by 2 bases; junction bases not matched to a gene: 3. This CDR3 is 14 amino acids long. CDR3 DNA: TGTGCCAGCAGATCGGGGGGGCCCTACAATGAGCAGTTCTTC. Residues: CASRSGGPYNEQFF.

The rearrangement links TRBV11-3 to TRBJ2-2; tentatively, D is TRBD1 (6 bases). The CDR3 length is 15 residues. The V gene's germline CDR1 is SGHNT and CDR2 YENEEA. The germline V and J ends were trimmed by 5 bases and 0 bases, with 10 bases remaining between them. The CDR3 region has the DNA TGTGCCAGCAGCGAGGGGACATCGAACACCGGGGAGCTGTTTTTT. Translating it yields CASSEGTSNTGELFF. Using reference TRBV11-3 and TRBJ2-2 for the parts outside the CDR3, the full variable domain is EAGVVQSPRYKIIEKKQPVAFWCNPISGHNTLYWYLQNLGQGPELLIRYENEEAVDDSQLPKDRFSAERLKGVDSTLKIQPAELGDSAVYLCASSEGTSNTGELFFGEGSRLTVL.

This clone was recorded a few times. The chain combines TRBV2 with TRBJ2-7; TRBD2 agrees at 9 bases. J lost 2 bases, V lost 4 bases, and 18 bases had no gene match. CDR3 length: 19 residues. The germline gives CDR1 SNHLY, CDR2 FYNNEI. The CDR3 DNA reads TGTGCCAGCAGTGGGCCCCGGGGGACAGCGACTAGCGGAACCTACGAGCAGTACTTC. Protein sequence: CASSGPRGTATSGTYEQYF.

The chain couples TRBV6-1 to TRBJ1-4; TRBD1 aligns across 11 bases. The CDR3 loop spans 14 amino acids. V lost 10 bases, J lost 8 bases, and 9 bases stayed unmatched. The germline gives CDR1 MNHNS, CDR2 SASEGT. The CDR3 is CATRAGTGGEKLFF. In nucleotides, the CDR3 is TGTGCCACCCGGGCTGGGACAGGGGGAGAAAAACTGTTTTTT.

The V call is TRBV6-5, the J call TRBJ2-2; the D gene is possibly TRBD1 (5 bases). Germline values: CDR1 MNHEY, CDR2 SVGAGI. V was trimmed by 3 bases and J by 7 bases, leaving 12 bases between them. The length of the CDR3 is 14 residues. CDR3 residues: CASSYKGLNGELFF. The CDR3 DNA reads TGTGCCAGCAGTTATAAGGGGTTGAACGGGGAGCTGTTTTTT.

V gene TRBV15 combines with J gene TRBJ2-1; 8 bases are a match to TRBD2. This CDR3 comprises 16 residues. From germline, CDR1 is LNHNV and CDR2 YYDKDF (reference sequence). After removal of 5 bases from V and 1 base from J, the junction contained 7 bases not matched to a gene. CDR3 residues: CATSPPGLGSYNEQFF. CDR3 sequence (DNA): TGTGCCACCAGCCCGCCGGGACTAGGATCCTACAATGAGCAGTTCTTC.

The chain carries TRBV28 and TRBJ1-5; maybe TRBD1 (5 bases). The CDR3 loop spans 15 amino acids. CDR1 and CDR2 (germline): MDHEN, SYDVKM. V lost 4 bases to trimming and J lost 7 bases, with 17 bases between them. The CDR3 protein is CASSSRGGRGQPQHF. The DNA of the CDR3 is TGTGCCAGCAGTTCTAGAGGAGGGAGGGGACAGCCCCAGCATTTT.

Only a few counts were recorded for this clone. V gene TRBV5-1 combines with J gene TRBJ2-3, with 8 bases that match TRBD1. Germline trimming cut 4 bases from V and 1 base from J; bases unmatched to any gene: 5. The CDR3 loop spans 15 amino acids. CDR1 SGHRS and CDR2 YFSETQ come from the germline V gene. CDR3 bases: TGCGCCAGCAGCGGACAGGGCCAAGGCACAGATACGCAGTATTTT. Its protein product is CASSGQGQGTDTQYF.